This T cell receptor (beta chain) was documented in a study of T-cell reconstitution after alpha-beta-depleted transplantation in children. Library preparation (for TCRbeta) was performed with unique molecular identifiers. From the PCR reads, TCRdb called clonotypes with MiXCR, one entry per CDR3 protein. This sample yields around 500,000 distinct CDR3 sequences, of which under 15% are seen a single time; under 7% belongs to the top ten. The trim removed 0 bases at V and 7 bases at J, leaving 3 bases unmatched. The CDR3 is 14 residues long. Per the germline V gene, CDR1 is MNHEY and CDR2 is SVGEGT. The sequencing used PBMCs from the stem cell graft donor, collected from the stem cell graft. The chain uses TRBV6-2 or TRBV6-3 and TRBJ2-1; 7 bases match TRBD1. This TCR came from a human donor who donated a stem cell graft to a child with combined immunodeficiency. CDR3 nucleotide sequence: TGTGCCAGCAGTTACTCGGGGACAGTAAATGAGCAGTTCTTC. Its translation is CASSYSGTVNEQFF.